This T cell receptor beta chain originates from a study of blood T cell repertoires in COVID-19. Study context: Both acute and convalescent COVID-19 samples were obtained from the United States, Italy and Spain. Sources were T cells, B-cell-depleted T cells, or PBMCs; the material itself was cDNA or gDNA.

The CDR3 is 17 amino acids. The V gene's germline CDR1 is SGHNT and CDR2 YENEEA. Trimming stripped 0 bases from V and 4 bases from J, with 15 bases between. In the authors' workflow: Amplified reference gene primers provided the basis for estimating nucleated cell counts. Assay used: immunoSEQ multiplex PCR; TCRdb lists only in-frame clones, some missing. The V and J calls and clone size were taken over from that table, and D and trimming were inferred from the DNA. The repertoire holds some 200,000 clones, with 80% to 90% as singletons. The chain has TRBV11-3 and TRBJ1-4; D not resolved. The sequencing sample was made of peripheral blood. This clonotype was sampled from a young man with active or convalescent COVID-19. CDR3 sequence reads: CASSLDLWAGFNEKLFF. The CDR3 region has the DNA TGTGCCAGCAGCTTAGATCTTTGGGCAGGATTTAATGAAAAACTGTTTTTT.